This T cell receptor (beta chain) came from a study of T cell changes during pregnancy in multiple sclerosis. Method: immunoSEQ multiplex PCR; TCRdb's copy keeps in-frame clones and lacks some. The sample comprises tens of thousands of clones, roughly nine tenths of which are singletons, and 5% to 5.5% rests with the top ten. The germline CDR1 and CDR2 sequences are SGHTA and FQGNSA. This CDR3 region has 15 residues. J lost 0 bases, V lost 4 bases, and 5 bases had no gene match. The TCR comes from a female donor in good health, enrolled as a control in a pregnancy study. This specimen consisted of peripheral blood, obtained in the third trimester of pregnancy. The V call is TRBV7-2, the J call TRBJ1-1; 7 positions agree with TRBD1. The chain's CDR3 is CASSSRQGMNTEAFF. The CDR3 nucleotides are TGTGCCAGCAGCTCTAGACAGGGAATGAACACTGAAGCTTTCTTT.